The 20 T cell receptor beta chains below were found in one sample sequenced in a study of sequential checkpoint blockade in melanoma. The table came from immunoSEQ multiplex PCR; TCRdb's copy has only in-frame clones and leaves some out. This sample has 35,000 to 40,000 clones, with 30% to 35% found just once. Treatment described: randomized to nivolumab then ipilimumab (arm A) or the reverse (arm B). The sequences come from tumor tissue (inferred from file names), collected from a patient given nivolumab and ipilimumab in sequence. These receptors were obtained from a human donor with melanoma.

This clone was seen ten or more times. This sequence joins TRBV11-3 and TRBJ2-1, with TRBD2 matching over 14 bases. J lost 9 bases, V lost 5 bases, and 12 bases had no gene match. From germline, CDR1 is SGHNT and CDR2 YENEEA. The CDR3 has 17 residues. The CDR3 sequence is CASSPAPTSGGALEQFF. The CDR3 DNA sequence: TGTGCCAGCAGCCCCGCCCCGACTAGCGGGGGGGCCCTTGAGCAGTTCTTC.

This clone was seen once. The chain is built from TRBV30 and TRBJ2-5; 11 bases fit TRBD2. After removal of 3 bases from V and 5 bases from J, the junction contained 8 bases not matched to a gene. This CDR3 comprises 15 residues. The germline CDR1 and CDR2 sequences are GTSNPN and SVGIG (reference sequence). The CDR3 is CAWRPGTSGWETQYF. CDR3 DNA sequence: TGTGCCTGGAGACCGGGGACTAGCGGCTGGGAGACCCAGTACTTC.

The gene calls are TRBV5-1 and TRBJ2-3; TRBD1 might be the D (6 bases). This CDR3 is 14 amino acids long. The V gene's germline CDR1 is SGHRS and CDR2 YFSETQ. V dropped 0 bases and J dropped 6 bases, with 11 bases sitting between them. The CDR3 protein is CASSLDQGYDTQYF. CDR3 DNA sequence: TGCGCCAGCAGCTTGGACCAGGGGTATGATACGCAGTATTTT.

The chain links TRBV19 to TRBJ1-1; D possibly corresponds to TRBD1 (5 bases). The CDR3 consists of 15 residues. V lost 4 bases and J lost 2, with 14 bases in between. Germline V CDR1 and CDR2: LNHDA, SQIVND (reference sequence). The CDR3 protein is CASSKLGGSNTEAFF. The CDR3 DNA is TGTGCCAGTAGTAAGTTGGGGGGTTCCAACACTGAAGCTTTCTTT.

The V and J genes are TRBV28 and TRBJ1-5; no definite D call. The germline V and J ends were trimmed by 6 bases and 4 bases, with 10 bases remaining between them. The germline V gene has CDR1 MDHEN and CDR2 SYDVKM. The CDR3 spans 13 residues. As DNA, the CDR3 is TGTGCCAGCAGCCTGAGTCGGAATCAGCCCCAGCATTTT. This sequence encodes CASSLSRNQPQHF. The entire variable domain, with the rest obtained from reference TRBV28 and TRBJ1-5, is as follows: DVKVTQSSRYLVKRTGEKVFLECVQDMDHENMFWYRQDPGLGLRLIYFSYDVKMKEKGDIPEGYSVSREKKERFSLILESASTNQTSMYLCASSLSRNQPQHFGDGTRLSIL.

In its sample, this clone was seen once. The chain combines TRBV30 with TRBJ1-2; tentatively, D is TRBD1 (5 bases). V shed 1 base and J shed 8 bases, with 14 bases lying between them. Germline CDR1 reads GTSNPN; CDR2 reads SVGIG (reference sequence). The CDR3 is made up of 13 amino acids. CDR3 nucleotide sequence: TGTGCCTGGAGTGGTCAGGGAAGGGAGGGCTACACCTTC. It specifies CAWSGQGREGYTF. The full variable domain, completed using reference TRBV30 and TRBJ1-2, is SQTIHQWPATLVQPVGSPLSLECTVEGTSNPNLYWYRQAAGRGLQLLFYSVGIGQISSEVPQNLSASRPQDRQFILSSKKLLLSDSGFYLCAWSGQGREGYTFGSGTRLTVV.

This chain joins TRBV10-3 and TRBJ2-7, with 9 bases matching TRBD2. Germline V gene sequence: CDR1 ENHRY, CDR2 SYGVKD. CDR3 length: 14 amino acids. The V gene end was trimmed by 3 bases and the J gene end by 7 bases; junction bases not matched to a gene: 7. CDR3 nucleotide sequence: TGTGCCATCAGTGAAGCGGGGGGATTGGGAGAGCAGTACTTC. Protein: CAISEAGGLGEQYF.

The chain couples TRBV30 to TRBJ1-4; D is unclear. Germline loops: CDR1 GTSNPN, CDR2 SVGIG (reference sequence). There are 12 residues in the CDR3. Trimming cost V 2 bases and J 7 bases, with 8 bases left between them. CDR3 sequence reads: CAWSRTAEKLFF. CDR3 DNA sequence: TGTGCCTGGAGTCGTACGGCTGAAAAACTGTTTTTT.

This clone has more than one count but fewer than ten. CDR3 in DNA: TGTGCCTGGGAAGGAGTCGGGAACTCCTACAATGAGCAGTTCTTC. This codes for CAWEGVGNSYNEQFF. The rearrangement uses TRBV30 and TRBJ2-1; D is possibly TRBD2 (5 bases). Germline CDR1 GTSNPN, CDR2 SVGIG (reference sequence). The CDR3 covers 15 residues. V was pared by 5 bases and J by 0 bases, with 14 bases between.

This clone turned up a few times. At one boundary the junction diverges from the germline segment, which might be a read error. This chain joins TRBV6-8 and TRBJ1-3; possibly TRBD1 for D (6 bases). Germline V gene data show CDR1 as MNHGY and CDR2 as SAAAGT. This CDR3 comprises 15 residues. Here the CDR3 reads CAGRLGGSSGNTIYF. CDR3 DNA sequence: TGTGCCGGCAGACTAGGGGGATCTAGTGGAAACACCATATATTTT.

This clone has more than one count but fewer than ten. CDR3 region: CAWEGVTSYNEQFF. The CDR3 nucleotides are TGTGCCTGGGAGGGGGTGACCTCCTACAATGAGCAGTTCTTC. The genes are TRBV30 and TRBJ2-1, with a weak D call TRBD1 (6 bases). The CDR3 spans 14 residues. The germline V and J ends were trimmed by 5 bases and 0 bases, with 11 bases remaining between them. Germline CDR1 reads GTSNPN; CDR2 reads SVGIG (reference sequence).

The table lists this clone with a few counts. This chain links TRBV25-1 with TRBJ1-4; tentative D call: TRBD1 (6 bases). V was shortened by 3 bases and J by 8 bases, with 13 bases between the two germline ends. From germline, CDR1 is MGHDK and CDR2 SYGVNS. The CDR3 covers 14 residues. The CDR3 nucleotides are TGTGCCAGCAGTGACGCTACAGGGAACGAAAAACTGTTTTTT. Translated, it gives CASSDATGNEKLFF.

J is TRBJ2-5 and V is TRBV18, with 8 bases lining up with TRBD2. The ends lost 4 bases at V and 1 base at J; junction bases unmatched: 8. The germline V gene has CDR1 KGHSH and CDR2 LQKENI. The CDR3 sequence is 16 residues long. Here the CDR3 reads CASSLQRTSTQETQYF. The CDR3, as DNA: TGTGCCAGCTCACTCCAAAGGACTAGCACCCAAGAGACCCAGTACTTC.

CDR3 nucleotide sequence: TGCGCCAGCAGCCAAGAAGTTCAAGGTAGCTCTGGGGCCAACGTCCTGACTTTC. Translation: CASSQEVQGSSGANVLTF. The rearrangement links TRBV4-1 to TRBJ2-6; D gene uncertain. Per germline, CDR1 MGHRA and CDR2 YSYEKL. This CDR3 has 18 residues. With 0 bases removed from V and 0 bases from J, the gap between germline ends came to 12 bases.

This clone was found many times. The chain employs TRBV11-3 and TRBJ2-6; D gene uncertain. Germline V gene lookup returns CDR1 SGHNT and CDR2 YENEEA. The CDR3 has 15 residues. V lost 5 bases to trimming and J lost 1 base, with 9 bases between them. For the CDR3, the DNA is TGTGCCAGCAGCCGTGGGGATTCTGGGGCCAACGTCCTGACTTTC. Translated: CASSRGDSGANVLTF.

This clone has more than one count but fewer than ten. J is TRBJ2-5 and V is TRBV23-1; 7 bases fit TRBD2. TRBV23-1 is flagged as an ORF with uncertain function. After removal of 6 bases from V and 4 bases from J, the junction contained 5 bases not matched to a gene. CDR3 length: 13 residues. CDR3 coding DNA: TGCGCCAGCAGCGCCGGGACTACAGAGACCCAGTACTTC. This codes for CASSAGTTETQYF.

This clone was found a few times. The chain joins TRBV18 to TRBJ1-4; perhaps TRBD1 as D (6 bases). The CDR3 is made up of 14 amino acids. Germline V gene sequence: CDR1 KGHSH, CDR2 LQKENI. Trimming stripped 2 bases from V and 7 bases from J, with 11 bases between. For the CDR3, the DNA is TGTGCCAGCTCACCAACGGGGGCGGGTGAAAAACTGTTTTTT. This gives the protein CASSPTGAGEKLFF.

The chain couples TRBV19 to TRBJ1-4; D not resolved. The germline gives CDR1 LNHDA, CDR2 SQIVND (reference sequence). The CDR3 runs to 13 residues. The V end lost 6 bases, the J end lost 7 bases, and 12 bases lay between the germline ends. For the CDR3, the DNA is TGTGCCAGTAGCTCGGTGGCCTTTGAAAAACTGTTTTTT. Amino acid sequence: CASSSVAFEKLFF.

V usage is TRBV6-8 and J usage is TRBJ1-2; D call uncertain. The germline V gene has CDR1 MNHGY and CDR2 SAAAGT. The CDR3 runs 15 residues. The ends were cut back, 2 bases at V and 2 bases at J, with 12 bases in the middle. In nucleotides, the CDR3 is TGTGCCAGCAGTTACGGTTCCGGATCCAACTATGGCTACACCTTC. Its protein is CASSYGSGSNYGYTF.

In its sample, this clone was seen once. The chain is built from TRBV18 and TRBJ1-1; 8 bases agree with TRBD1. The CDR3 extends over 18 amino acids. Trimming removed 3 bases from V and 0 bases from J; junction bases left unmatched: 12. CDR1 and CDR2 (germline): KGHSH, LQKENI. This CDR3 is CASSPQIGTGGMNTEAFF. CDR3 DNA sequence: TGTGCCAGCTCACCCCAAATAGGAACAGGGGGTATGAACACTGAAGCTTTCTTT. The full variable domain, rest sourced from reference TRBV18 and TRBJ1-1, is NAGVMQNPRHLVRRRGQEARLRCSPMKGHSHVYWYRQLPEEGLKFMVYLQKENIIDESGMPKERFSAEFPKEGPSILRIQQVVRGDSAAYFCASSPQIGTGGMNTEAFFGQGTRLTVV.